This T cell receptor beta chain was observed in a study of blood T cells in healthy people across ages. V was clipped by 3 bases and J by 2 bases, with 11 bases between them. This CDR3 is built from 15 residues. Healthy Caucasian individuals from Russia aged roughly 6 to 100 were enrolled as donors. The sample, about 10 milliliters of peripheral blood, was drawn from each donor. No fewer than 7 million PBMCs went into each sample. Primed by a sample-barcoded 5' primer and a J-beta primer mix, a second PCR proceeded for 7 to 11 cycles. TCRdb re-derived calls from the 5' RACE reads in MiXCR, one entry per CDR3 protein. The table has hundreds of thousands of distinct CDR3 sequences, roughly 20% seen once.

Sequencing input: blood. The V gene is TRBV12-3 or TRBV12-4, the J gene TRBJ2-1; perhaps TRBD1 as D (5 bases). The clonotype originates from an older man in good health. CDR3 DNA sequence: TGTGCCAGCAGTTTCTCACAGGTAACCTACAATGAGCAGTTCTTC. As protein: CASSFSQVTYNEQFF.